The 9 T cell receptor beta chains listed next were all sequenced from one sample in a study of blood T cell repertoires in COVID-19. Assay used: immunoSEQ multiplex PCR; TCRdb lists only in-frame clones, some missing. The sample contains roughly 250,000 clones, approximately 90% of which appear only once. The sequenced material came from PBMCs or T cells enriched from blood (not recorded which). The source of these receptors is a woman in her thirties or forties with acute COVID-19.

The chain carries TRBV28 and TRBJ1-2; 11 bases fit TRBD1. The CDR3 is 15 residues long. Germline V gene data show CDR1 as MDHEN and CDR2 as SYDVKM. J lost 4 bases, V lost 5 bases, and 6 bases had no gene match. CDR3 nucleotide sequence: TGTGCCAGCAGTCCGGGACAGGGGGTTACCTATGGCTACACCTTC. Protein: CASSPGQGVTYGYTF.

The chain uses TRBV7-3 and TRBJ2-3, with TRBD2 matching 10 bases. The CDR3 runs to 18 residues. The J segment lost 4 bases and the V segment lost 3 bases, leaving 13 bases of the junction unmatched. Germline CDR1 and CDR2: SGHTA and FQGTGA. This CDR3 is CASSFGSGRYGRADTQYF. The CDR3 DNA reads as TGTGCCAGCAGCTTTGGTAGCGGGAGGTACGGTCGGGCAGATACGCAGTATTTT. Full variable domain (rest looked up from reference TRBV7-3 and TRBJ2-3): GAGVSQTPSNKVTEKGKYVELRCDPISGHTALYWYRQSLGQGPEFLIYFQGTGAADDSGLPNDRFFAVRPEGSVSTLKIQRTERGDSAVYLCASSFGSGRYGRADTQYFGPGTRLTVL.

This clone was seen more than once but under ten times. CDR3 sequence: CSVDRGLPETQYF. The CDR3 DNA reads TGCAGCGTCGATAGGGGTTTACCGGAGACCCAGTACTTC. The chain recombines TRBV29-1 with TRBJ2-5, with a tentative D call TRBD1 (5 bases). Germline-derived CDR1 and CDR2 are SQVTM and ANQGSEA. The V end was cut by 6 bases, the J end by 5 bases, with 16 bases between. The CDR3 loop spans 13 amino acids.

Here the CDR3 reads CASSEQGTYGYTF. CDR3 in DNA: TGTGCCAGCAGTGAACAGGGAACCTATGGCTACACCTTC. The V and J genes are TRBV6-1 and TRBJ1-2; a possible D gene is TRBD1 (5 bases). V was clipped by 2 bases and J by 4 bases, with 8 bases between them. Germline CDR1 is MNHNS and CDR2 is SASEGT. The length of the CDR3 is 13 residues.

The rearrangement uses TRBV7-9 and TRBJ2-5; possibly TRBD1 for D (5 bases). V was pared by 4 bases and J by 5 bases, with 11 bases between. Germline-derived CDR1 and CDR2 are SEHNR and FQNEAQ (reference sequence). The CDR3 length is 13 residues. CDR3 loop: CASSSSGWETQYF. The CDR3 DNA reads TGTGCCAGCAGCTCATCAGGGTGGGAGACCCAGTACTTC.

This rearrangement joins TRBV20-1 to TRBJ1-5; no clear D. Germline lookup yields CDR1 DFQATT and CDR2 SNEGSKA (reference sequence). The V and J ends lost 3 bases and 1 base respectively, with 7 bases between them. The CDR3 sequence is 13 residues long. The CDR3 is CSASYGSNQPQHF. The CDR3 nucleotides read TGCAGTGCTAGTTACGGGAGCAATCAGCCCCAGCATTTT.

The V and J genes are TRBV2 and TRBJ1-6; D is perhaps TRBD1 (5 bases). Germline values: CDR1 SNHLY, CDR2 FYNNEI. This CDR3 has 12 residues. V lost 6 bases and J 9 bases, leaving 9 bases between the germline ends. CDR3 DNA sequence: TGTGCCAGCAGCGGCGGGGGTTCACCCCTCCACTTT. Amino acids: CASSGGGSPLHF.

This chain connects TRBV24-1 to TRBJ2-3; 10 bases are a match to TRBD1. Losses at the gene ends were 5 bases for V and 5 bases for J; bases not matched to a gene: 6. The CDR3 has 15 amino acids. CDR1 is KGHDR and CDR2 is SFDVKD in the germline V gene. The CDR3 is CATSGTGTGVDTQYF. The CDR3, as DNA: TGTGCCACCAGTGGAACCGGGACAGGGGTAGATACGCAGTATTTT.

The chain employs TRBV5-1 and TRBJ1-1; 9 nucleotides agree with TRBD1. Germline V lookup: CDR1 SGHRS, CDR2 YFSETQ. This CDR3 has 17 residues. Trimming cost V 4 bases and J 2 bases; bases outside gene matches: 12. The CDR3 here is CASSVQGAGQLNTEAFF. The CDR3 DNA reads as TGCGCCAGCAGCGTACAGGGGGCCGGGCAATTAAACACTGAAGCTTTCTTT.